Below, 14 T cell receptor beta chains from the same sample are listed, as sequenced in a study of beta chain features in type 1 diabetes. All of the isolated RNA was reverse transcribed, so expressed TCRB transcripts were sequenced. Only in-frame clones appear in the TCRdb table, and some are missing; sequencing was by immunoSEQ multiplex PCR. This sample has approximately 250,000 clones; roughly a tenth occur once, and the top ten carry about 0.018%. Study-wide points: Shortening of TCRB CDR3s, moderate but significant, appeared in all four CD4+ subsets of Type 1 diabetes patients.

Their antigens remain unidentified. The material sequenced was naive CD4+ T cells from blood. These receptor sequences come from a man aged 25-40 years with type 1 diabetes.

This clone was observed a handful of times. V and J are TRBV15 and TRBJ2-5, with D perhaps TRBD1 (6 bases). Germline CDR1 reads LNHNV; CDR2 reads YYDKDF (reference sequence). The CDR3 length is 15 residues. With 1 base removed from V and 2 bases from J, the gap between germline ends came to 11 bases. CDR3 in DNA: TGTGCCACCAGCAGAGCCGGGACACGACAAGAGACCCAGTACTTC. Translated, it gives CATSRAGTRQETQYF.

The J gene is TRBJ1-3, the V gene TRBV14, with D tentatively TRBD1 (6 bases). This CDR3 contains 14 residues. CDR1 is SGHDN, CDR2 FVKESK, per germline. The V gene lost 4 bases and the J gene lost 7 bases, with 14 bases spanning the gap. The CDR3 sequence: CASSLDSRSNTIYF. The CDR3 coding sequence is TGTGCCAGCAGCCTGGACAGTCGCTCGAACACCATATATTTT.

This chain uses TRBV5-4 with TRBJ2-1; possible D gene TRBD2, 6 bases. Trimming took 0 bases from V and 9 from J, leaving 16 bases between them. This CDR3 contains 15 residues. The V gene's germline CDR1 is SGHNT and CDR2 YYREEE (reference sequence). CDR3 coding DNA: TGTGCCAGCAGCTTGGCCCAGCTGCGGGGAAGTGAGCAGTTCTTC. This codes for CASSLAQLRGSEQFF.

The V gene is TRBV4-1, the J gene TRBJ2-2; 7 bases are shared with TRBD2. The trim removed 3 bases at V and 1 base at J, leaving 8 bases unmatched. Per germline, CDR1 MGHRA and CDR2 YSYEKL. The CDR3 length is 17 residues. The chain's CDR3 is CASSHIQAGMNTGELFF. CDR3 DNA: TGCGCCAGCAGCCATATCCAAGCGGGGATGAACACCGGGGAGCTGTTTTTT.

The table lists this clone with a few counts. The gene calls are TRBV6-1 and TRBJ2-6, with D perhaps TRBD1 (6 bases). Germline CDR1 and CDR2: MNHNS and SASEGT. The V gene lost 6 bases and the J gene lost 10 bases, with 16 bases spanning the gap. CDR3 size: 14 residues. CDR3 DNA: TGTGCCAGCAGATTTTTGACAGGATTAAACGTCCTGACTTTC. Translated: CASRFLTGLNVLTF.

The sample holds a few counts of this clone. This sequence joins TRBV18 and TRBJ2-7; TRBD1 might be the D (6 bases). With 3 bases removed from V and 3 bases from J, the gap between germline ends came to 15 bases. Germline values: CDR1 KGHSH, CDR2 LQKENI. CDR3 size: 15 residues. The CDR3 DNA reads TGTGCCAGCTCACCGCGGGCAGGGGTTCGCTACGAGCAGTACTTC. Amino acids: CASSPRAGVRYEQYF.

CDR3 loop: CSAWDSYNEQFF. The CDR3, as DNA: TGCAGCGCTTGGGACAGCTACAATGAGCAGTTCTTC. This chain links TRBV29-1 with TRBJ2-1; the match to TRBD1 covers 7 bases. CDR3 size: 12 residues. With 7 bases clipped from V and 3 bases from J, the junction kept 3 bases outside the gene matches. From germline, CDR1 is SQVTM and CDR2 ANQGSEA.

The rearrangement joins TRBV19 to TRBJ2-7, with 8 positions matching TRBD1. Germline V CDR1 and CDR2: LNHDA, SQIVND (reference sequence). V was clipped by 9 bases and J by 5 bases; unmatched bases: 9. The CDR3 length is 13 residues. CDR3 in DNA: TGTGCCAGCCGAGGACAGGGTAACGACGAGCAGTACTTC. Translation gives CASRGQGNDEQYF. Supplemented by reference TRBV19 and TRBJ2-7, the full variable domain reads DGGITQSPKYLFRKEGQNVTLSCEQNLNHDAMYWYRQDPGQGLRLIYYSQIVNDFQKGDIAEGYSVSREKKESFPLTVTSAQKNPTAFYLCASRGQGNDEQYFGPGTRLTVT.

This chain connects TRBV7-9 to TRBJ2-2, with D unresolved. V was pared by 5 bases and J by 2 bases, with 9 bases between. Germline CDR1 and CDR2: SEHNR and FQNEAQ (reference sequence). The CDR3 is made up of 14 amino acids. This CDR3 is CASSKITNTGELFF. Written as DNA, the CDR3 is TGTGCCAGCAGCAAGATCACAAACACCGGGGAGCTGTTTTTT.

V usage is TRBV18 and J usage is TRBJ2-2; the D is unclear. The CDR3 has 15 amino acids. The V gene's germline CDR1 is KGHSH and CDR2 LQKENI. V was shortened by 3 bases and J by 2 bases, with 10 bases between the two germline ends. CDR3 residues: CASSPASGNTGELFF. As DNA, the CDR3 is TGTGCCAGCTCACCTGCCTCGGGTAACACCGGGGAGCTGTTTTTT.

The chain is built from TRBV19 and TRBJ2-3; D is uncertain. The CDR3 has 19 amino acids. V was clipped by 5 bases and J by 6 bases, with 30 bases between them. CDR1 and CDR2 (germline): LNHDA, SQIVND (reference sequence). Here the CDR3 reads CASSVSRLDLSLKRDTQYF. CDR3 in DNA: TGTGCCAGTAGTGTTTCTAGGCTCGACCTTTCCCTAAAGCGTGATACGCAGTATTTT.

The table lists this clone with a few counts. The V and J genes are TRBV4-3 and TRBJ2-3; possible D gene TRBD1, 5 bases. This CDR3 spans 16 amino acids. Trimming removed 8 bases from V and 0 bases from J, with 18 bases in between. Germline assignment: CDR1 LGHNA and CDR2 YSLEER. Here the CDR3 reads CASRPYDSRSTDTQYF. Here the CDR3 DNA reads TGCGCCAGCCGACCCTACGACAGCCGCAGCACAGATACGCAGTATTTT.

This clone was observed a few times. J is TRBJ2-1 and V is TRBV14; the match to TRBD2 covers 7 bases. After removal of 2 bases from V and 10 bases from J, the junction contained 8 bases not matched to a gene. CDR3 length: 14 residues. Germline values: CDR1 SGHDN, CDR2 FVKESK. The CDR3 sequence is CASSQSITGGEQFF. The DNA of the CDR3 is TGTGCCAGCAGCCAATCCATTACCGGGGGGGAGCAGTTCTTC.

This clone was seen a handful of times. This chain links TRBV28 with TRBJ2-3, with TRBD2 matching over 12 bases. Germline CDR1 and CDR2: MDHEN and SYDVKM. This CDR3 has 18 residues. Trimming at V came to 4 bases and at J to 1 base, leaving 9 bases not matched to a gene. CDR3 nucleotide sequence: TGTGCCAGCAGTTCCCCGGTGGCTAGCGGGGGGGGCACAGATACGCAGTATTTT. Protein: CASSSPVASGGGTDTQYF.